The 14 T cell receptor beta chains listed next were all sequenced from one sample in a study of shared clonotypes between healthy human individuals. Generated by immunoSEQ multiplex PCR, the TCRdb table keeps only in-frame clones and is missing some. The sample holds approximately 980,000 clones, over 60% seen once. Sequenced material: memory CD4+ T cells sorted from blood. This sample's subset: CD45RA-negative fraction. These receptors were taken from a man aged 18-30 years in good health.

Remarks on this clone: Additional DNA sequences in this sample encode the identical CDR3. The chain uses TRBV5-1 and TRBJ2-3, with unresolved D. The CDR3 extends over 12 amino acids. Trimming removed 3 bases at V and 2 bases at J, with 4 bases between. Germline values: CDR1 SGHRS, CDR2 YFSETQ. The CDR3 reads CASSSNTDTQYF. The CDR3 DNA is TGCGCCAGCAGCTCGAACACAGATACGCAGTATTTT.

V usage is TRBV4-1 and J usage is TRBJ1-2, with D unresolved. CDR1 is MGHRA, CDR2 YSYEKL, per germline. Trimming removed 1 base at V and 0 bases at J, with 12 bases between. The CDR3 length is 16 residues. As DNA, the CDR3 is TGCGCCAGCAGCCAAGTAGGGAGAACCTCTAACTATGGCTACACCTTC. Amino acid sequence: CASSQVGRTSNYGYTF.

The CDR3 sequence: CATSRERGGNNEQFF. CDR3 bases: TGTGCCACCAGCAGGGAGCGGGGGGGAAACAATGAGCAGTTCTTC. The chain employs TRBV15 and TRBJ2-1, with 10 bases identical to TRBD2. The CDR3 runs to 15 residues. The junction had 4 bases not matched to a gene; V was cut back by 3 bases and J by 5 bases. The V gene's germline CDR1 is LNHNV and CDR2 YYDKDF (reference sequence).

This clone has more than one count but fewer than ten. The chain couples TRBV14 to TRBJ2-3; D is uncertain. V was pared by 8 bases and J by 2 bases, with 14 bases between. This CDR3 comprises 14 residues. Germline CDR1 is SGHDN and CDR2 is FVKESK. The CDR3 sequence is CASALARPTDTQYF. In DNA, the CDR3 is TGTGCCAGCGCCCTCGCGCGCCCCACAGATACGCAGTATTTT.

The J gene is TRBJ1-2, the V gene TRBV2; 11 nucleotides agree with TRBD1. The germline V gene has CDR1 SNHLY and CDR2 FYNNEI. This CDR3 region has 13 residues. Trimming took 5 bases from V and 6 from J; bases not matched to a gene: 2. The CDR3 coding sequence is TGTGCCAGCAGTAAGGGACAGGGGGATGGCTACACCTTC. This encodes CASSKGQGDGYTF.

This clone has only a few counts. The gene calls are TRBV6-6 and TRBJ1-1; 9 nucleotides align to TRBD1. Trimming removed 6 bases from V and 7 bases from J; junction bases left unmatched: 9. The CDR3 contains 14 residues. Germline CDR1 is MNHNY and CDR2 is SVGAGI (reference sequence). The CDR3 nucleotides are TGTGCCAGCAGCTGGACAGGGGACCGCGGTGAAGCTTTCTTT. It encodes CASSWTGDRGEAFF.

The chain recombines TRBV14 with TRBJ2-7, with D possibly TRBD1 on 6 matching bases. This CDR3 has 15 residues. V gave up 5 bases and J gave up 0 bases, with 14 bases separating them. The germline V gene encodes CDR1 SGHDN and CDR2 FVKESK. This CDR3 is CASSSQGIGSYEQYF. The CDR3 DNA reads TGTGCCAGCAGCTCCCAGGGGATCGGCTCCTACGAGCAGTACTTC.

This clone was observed a few times. This specimen includes other DNA sequences encoding the same CDR3. This chain joins TRBV9 and TRBJ2-5, with 11 bases fitting TRBD2. V trimming: 2 bases; J trimming: 5 bases; junction bases outside the gene matches: 5. Germline V gene sequence: CDR1 SGDLS, CDR2 YYNGEE. The CDR3 runs 15 residues. The CDR3 is CASSVTSGRGETQYF. In DNA form, the CDR3 reads TGTGCCAGCAGCGTTACTAGCGGGAGAGGTGAGACCCAGTACTTC. The full variable domain, rest sourced from reference TRBV9 and TRBJ2-5, is DSGVTQTPKHLITATGQRVTLRCSPRSGDLSVYWYQQSLDQGLQFLIQYYNGEERAKGNILERFSAQQFPDLHSELNLSSLELGDSALYFCASSVTSGRGETQYFGPGTRLLVL.

This clone was seen a handful of times. The chain links TRBV19 to TRBJ1-5; D is unresolved. Germline V CDR1 and CDR2: LNHDA, SQIVND (reference sequence). The CDR3 is 15 residues long. Trimming shortened V by 6 bases and J by 1 base, and 13 bases separated the two germline ends. CDR3 coding DNA: TGTGCCAGTAGGCCACAAAGCGTGAGCAATCAGCCCCAGCATTTT. Translation gives CASRPQSVSNQPQHF.

The V and J genes are TRBV7-9 and TRBJ2-3; D may be TRBD1 (5 bases). Germline CDR1 is SEHNR and CDR2 is FQNEAQ (reference sequence). This CDR3 has 15 residues. Between the trimmed V and J ends, which lost 1 base and 6 bases, there was a span of 14 bases. CDR3 loop: CASSLERRGTDTQYF. CDR3 bases: TGTGCCAGCAGCTTAGAACGTAGGGGTACGGATACGCAGTATTTT.

J is TRBJ2-6 and V is TRBV6-6; D tentatively fits TRBD1 or TRBD2 (5 bases each). This CDR3 comprises 16 residues. From germline, CDR1 is MNHNY and CDR2 SVGAGI (reference sequence). Trimming cost V 0 bases and J 2 bases, with 8 bases left between them. This CDR3 is CASSYSRGAGANVLTF. CDR3 nucleotide sequence: TGTGCCAGCAGTTACTCGAGGGGCGCTGGGGCCAACGTCCTGACTTTC.

As for this clone: Other DNA sequences in this sample translate to the same CDR3. The chain combines TRBV5-1 with TRBJ2-5; D may be TRBD2 (5 bases). CDR1 and CDR2 (germline): SGHRS, YFSETQ. The ends were cut back, 0 bases at V and 1 base at J, with 10 bases in the middle. The CDR3 has 15 residues. The CDR3 DNA reads TGCGCCAGCAGCTTGGACCCAGGAGGCCAAGAGACCCAGTACTTC. Translated: CASSLDPGGQETQYF. The complete variable domain, with remaining parts taken from reference TRBV5-1 and TRBJ2-5, reads KAGVTQTPRYLIKTRGQQVTLSCSPISGHRSVSWYQQTPGQGLQFLFEYFSETQRNKGNFPGRFSGRQFSNSRSEMNVSTLELGDSALYLCASSLDPGGQETQYFGPGTRLLVL.

J is TRBJ1-4 and V is TRBV15; 8 nucleotides align to TRBD1. Germline V gives CDR1 LNHNV, CDR2 YYDKDF (reference sequence). The CDR3 covers 13 residues. V lost 4 bases to trimming and J lost 8 bases; unmatched junction nucleotides: 3. CDR3 amino acids: CATSTGTGEKLFF. CDR3 in DNA: TGTGCCACCAGCACAGGGACAGGCGAAAAACTGTTTTTT.

This chain joins TRBV28 and TRBJ1-5; 9 bases line up with TRBD1. This CDR3 contains 16 residues. The J segment lost 2 bases and the V segment lost 6 bases, leaving 8 bases of the junction unmatched. CDR1 MDHEN and CDR2 SYDVKM come from the germline V gene. The CDR3 coding sequence is TGTGCCAGCAGCATCTTCCGGGACAGGGGCAATCAGCCCCAGCATTTT. Its translation is CASSIFRDRGNQPQHF.